These 19 T cell receptor beta chains originate from one sample sequenced in a study of cytomegalovirus exposure and HLA in healthy donors. In the PCR, 60 Vbeta and 13 Jbeta primers were used. Clones were sequenced by immunoSEQ multiplex PCR, and TCRdb holds only the in-frame ones, with some missing. The repertoire holds about 150,000 clones, approximately 80% seen once, with roughly 12% in the top ten. Sequences were obtained from PBMCs. These receptors came from a man under 40 in good health and CMV-seropositive.

The J gene is TRBJ1-4, the V gene TRBV4-2, with 12 bases aligning to TRBD1. CDR3 length: 16 amino acids. In germline, CDR1 is LGHNA, CDR2 YNFKEQ. V shed 4 bases, J shed 9 bases, and the junction held 9 bases outside the gene matches. DNA for the CDR3: TGTGCCAGCAGCCCACTGAAGGGACAGGGGGCTCAAAAACTGTTTTTT. Its translation: CASSPLKGQGAQKLFF.

The CDR3 DNA reads TGTGCCAGCAGCTCCATGGCAGGGGACGAGCAGTACTTC. Translating it yields CASSSMAGDEQYF. The chain links TRBV7-3 to TRBJ2-7; possible D gene TRBD1, 6 bases. Trimming stripped 4 bases from V and 5 bases from J, with 12 bases between. Per germline, CDR1 SGHTA and CDR2 FQGTGA. This CDR3 comprises 13 residues.

The rearrangement links TRBV7-2 to TRBJ2-1, with 7 bases aligning to TRBD2. V shed 5 bases and J 5 bases; nucleotides not matched to a gene: 9. CDR1 and CDR2 (germline): SGHTA, FQGNSA. The CDR3 has 15 amino acids. The CDR3 nucleotides read TGTGCCAGCAGCCGTGCGGGACTATCTCACAATGAGCAGTTCTTC. Its translation is CASSRAGLSHNEQFF.

The chain joins TRBV9 to TRBJ2-7; TRBD1 agrees at 7 bases. This CDR3 is built from 15 residues. Germline CDR1 reads SGDLS; CDR2 reads YYNGEE. V lost 3 bases and J lost 0; bases outside the gene matches: 6. The DNA for the CDR3 is TGTGCCAGCAGCGACGGGGACAGCCTCTCCTACGAGCAGTACTTC. Translation: CASSDGDSLSYEQYF.

This chain connects TRBV5-6 to TRBJ2-5, with a weak D call TRBD1 (5 bases). This CDR3 is built from 13 residues. The ends were cut back, 0 bases at V and 3 bases at J, with 6 bases in the middle. CDR1 is SGHDT and CDR2 is YYEEEE in the germline V gene. CDR3 coding DNA: TGTGCCAGCAGCTTGGTGACAGAAGAGACCCAGTACTTC. This gives the protein CASSLVTEETQYF. The full variable domain, completed using reference TRBV5-6 and TRBJ2-5, is DAGVTQSPTHLIKTRGQQVTLRCSPKSGHDTVSWYQQALGQGPQFIFQYYEEEERQRGNFPDRFSGHQFPNYSSELNVNALLLGDSALYLCASSLVTEETQYFGPGTRLLVL.

This chain joins TRBV28 and TRBJ1-6; possibly TRBD1 for D (5 bases). V lost 6 bases and J lost 7, with 13 bases in between. The CDR3 has 14 residues. Germline V lookup: CDR1 MDHEN, CDR2 SYDVKM. The CDR3 sequence is CASSSGVGNSPLHF. The CDR3 DNA reads TGTGCCAGCAGCTCGGGGGTGGGGAATTCACCCCTCCACTTT. The full variable domain, completed using reference TRBV28 and TRBJ1-6, is DVKVTQSSRYLVKRTGEKVFLECVQDMDHENMFWYRQDPGLGLRLIYFSYDVKMKEKGDIPEGYSVSREKKERFSLILESASTNQTSMYLCASSSGVGNSPLHFGNGTRLTVT.

This clone was counted between two and nine times. The gene calls are TRBV19 and TRBJ1-2; maybe TRBD1 (5 bases). V was clipped by 4 bases and J by 4 bases, with 16 bases between them. Germline V gene sequence: CDR1 LNHDA, CDR2 SQIVND (reference sequence). This CDR3 has 15 residues. The CDR3 sequence is CASSTAREDFYGYTF. CDR3 DNA: TGTGCCAGTAGTACTGCCAGGGAGGATTTCTATGGCTACACCTTC.

V usage is TRBV5-1 and J usage is TRBJ2-3; the D gene is possibly TRBD1 (6 bases). There are 12 residues in the CDR3. The germline V gene has CDR1 SGHRS and CDR2 YFSETQ. V was cut by 8 bases and J by 7 bases, with 14 bases left in between. The chain's CDR3 is CASTIGQNTQYF. The CDR3 DNA reads as TGCGCCAGTACCATTGGACAGAATACGCAGTATTTT.

V is TRBV4-2 and J is TRBJ2-3; 8 positions agree with TRBD1. J lost 10 bases, V lost 0 bases, and 9 bases had no gene match. There are 15 residues in the CDR3. Per germline, CDR1 LGHNA and CDR2 YNFKEQ. CDR3 nucleotide sequence: TGTGCCAGCAGCCAAGAAGGGCAGGGGGCGCGTCCGCAGTATTTT. Protein product: CASSQEGQGARPQYF.

The chain joins TRBV7-8 to TRBJ2-1; 7 bases fit TRBD2. The CDR3 has 16 amino acids. V lost 5 bases to trimming and J lost 4 bases; unmatched junction nucleotides: 11. The germline V gene encodes CDR1 SGHVS and CDR2 FQNEAQ. DNA of the CDR3: TGTGCCAGCAGCCAACGTACCGGGACTACTTACAATGAGCAGTTCTTC. The encoded protein is CASSQRTGTTYNEQFF.

The chain carries TRBV27 and TRBJ2-1; maybe TRBD1 (5 bases). The V end was cut by 6 bases, the J end by 3 bases, with 9 bases between. Germline CDR1 is MNHEY and CDR2 is SMNVEV (reference sequence). This CDR3 is built from 13 residues. The CDR3 here is CASSHRNYNEQFF. The CDR3 coding sequence is TGTGCCAGCAGCCACAGGAACTACAATGAGCAGTTCTTC.

This sequence joins TRBV4-2 and TRBJ2-6, with 8 bases aligning to TRBD2. Trimming removed 2 bases from V and 0 bases from J; junction bases left unmatched: 6. This CDR3 spans 18 amino acids. Germline assignment: CDR1 LGHNA and CDR2 YNFKEQ. The CDR3 DNA sequence: TGTGCCAGCAGCCAACAATATAGCGGGGCCTCTGGGGCCAACGTCCTGACTTTC. This codes for CASSQQYSGASGANVLTF.

The V gene is TRBV7-9, the J gene TRBJ1-4; 10 bases are shared with TRBD1. Unmatched junction bases numbered 8, after V lost 4 bases and J lost 0 bases. The V gene's germline CDR1 is SEHNR and CDR2 FQNEAQ (reference sequence). This CDR3 has 18 residues. This chain's CDR3 is CASSYRTGGEATNEKLFF. In DNA form, the CDR3 reads TGTGCCAGCAGCTATCGGACAGGGGGGGAAGCAACTAATGAAAAACTGTTTTTT.

This clone was found a few times. This chain connects TRBV29-1 to TRBJ2-7; 9 bases align to TRBD2. The germline gives CDR1 SQVTM, CDR2 ANQGSEA. The V gene end was trimmed by 3 bases and the J gene end by 3 bases; junction bases not matched to a gene: 6. The CDR3 totals 14 residues. For the CDR3, the DNA is TGCAGCGTTGATGGGCTAGCGGGGAACTACGAGCAGTACTTC. It encodes CSVDGLAGNYEQYF.

V is TRBV5-4 and J is TRBJ2-5; the D is unclear. The J call may be wrong; the DNA end is better matched by TRBJ2-7. Germline CDR1 is SGHNT and CDR2 is YYREEE (reference sequence). CDR3 length equals 14 residues. This CDR3 is CASSLGSLTYEQYF. In DNA, the CDR3 is TGTGCCAGCAGCTTAGGTAGCCTCACTTACGAGCAGTACTTC.

The gene calls are TRBV6-6 and TRBJ2-2; no reliable D call. Germline assignment: CDR1 MNHNY and CDR2 SVGAGI (reference sequence). The CDR3 is 16 amino acids. Trimming took off 2 bases at V and 1 base at J, with 11 bases between the two ends. The CDR3 nucleotides read TGTGCCAGCAGTTACGAGGTCGCGGAGAACACCGGGGAGCTGTTTTTT. This translates into CASSYEVAENTGELFF.

This clone appeared a single time. CDR3 in amino acids: CASTPRRGQGNTIYF. Written as DNA, the CDR3 is TGTGCCAGCACCCCGAGGAGGGGGCAAGGAAACACCATATATTTT. The gene calls are TRBV6-1 and TRBJ1-3; 7 bases match TRBD1. This CDR3 is built from 15 residues. The V segment lost 7 bases and the J segment 4 bases; nucleotides outside the gene matches: 10. Germline loops: CDR1 MNHNS, CDR2 SASEGT.

This rearrangement joins TRBV4-1 to TRBJ2-3, with D maybe TRBD2 (5 bases). Deletions cut 1 base from V and 1 base from J, with 12 bases between. The V gene's germline CDR1 is MGHRA and CDR2 YSYEKL. The length of the CDR3 is 16 residues. CDR3 DNA: TGCGCCAGCAGCCAAGGGGCTAGCCCTGGCACAGATACGCAGTATTTT. Its protein product is CASSQGASPGTDTQYF.

The V gene is TRBV7-8, the J gene TRBJ1-1; 9 nucleotides match TRBD1. Per germline, CDR1 SGHVS and CDR2 FQNEAQ. J was trimmed by 11 bases and V by 5 bases; bases with no gene match: 6. The CDR3 length is 12 residues. CDR3 bases: TGTGCCAGCAGCCGGACAGGGGAACAGGCTTTCTTT. Translated, it gives CASSRTGEQAFF.